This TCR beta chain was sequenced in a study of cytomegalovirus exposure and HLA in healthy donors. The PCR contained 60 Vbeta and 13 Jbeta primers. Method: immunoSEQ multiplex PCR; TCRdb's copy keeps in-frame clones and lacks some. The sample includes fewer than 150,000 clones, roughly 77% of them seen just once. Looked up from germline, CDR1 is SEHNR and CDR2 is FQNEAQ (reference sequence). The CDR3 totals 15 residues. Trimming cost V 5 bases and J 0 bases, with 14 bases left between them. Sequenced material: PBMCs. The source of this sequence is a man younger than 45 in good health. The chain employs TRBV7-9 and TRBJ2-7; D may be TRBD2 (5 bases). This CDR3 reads CASSLGLSDSYEQYF. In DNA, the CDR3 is TGTGCCAGCAGCCTAGGACTTAGTGACTCCTACGAGCAGTACTTC.